Listed here are 28 T cell receptor beta chains from one sample, sequenced in a study of spatial heterogeneity in lung cancer. This sample's time point: sample taken at primary tumor resection. TCRdb passed the 5' RACE reads through MiXCR, listing each CDR3 protein once. The sample has around 16,000 distinct CDR3 sequences, approximately 6.5% seen once. Findings and caveats of the study: One measure, the expanded intratumoral alpha and beta TCR count, tracked tumor mutation counts.

These receptors have no known antigen. The input for sequencing was lung tumor tissue, taken at surgery. The receptors shown here come from a female donor with early-stage non-small cell lung cancer.

In its sample, this clonotype was seen a few times. This beta chain was picked up by a library intended for alpha chains and is off target, so its count carries little meaning. The chain links TRBV27 to TRBJ2-1; possible D gene TRBD2, 6 bases. Trimming removed 5 bases at V and 2 bases at J, with 10 bases between. The CDR3 length is 14 residues. Germline V gene lookup returns CDR1 MNHEY and CDR2 SMNVEV (reference sequence). The CDR3 is CASSRRDPYNEQFF. In DNA, the CDR3 is TGTGCCAGCAGTAGGAGGGACCCCTACAATGAGCAGTTCTTC.

This clonotype was seen many times. This beta chain came through as a stray read in a library set up for alpha chains, and its size says little. The V and J genes are TRBV20-1 and TRBJ1-5; the match to TRBD1 covers 7 bases. J lost 8 bases, V lost 5 bases, and 9 bases had no gene match. The germline gives CDR1 DFQATT, CDR2 SNEGSKA (reference sequence). This CDR3 is built from 13 residues. CDR3 sequence reads: CSAEPDRVEPQHF. Here the CDR3 DNA reads TGCAGTGCTGAGCCCGACAGGGTCGAGCCCCAGCATTTT.

This clonotype was seen repeatedly, ten times or more. This beta chain is off target for a library built for alpha chains, so its abundance means little. In nucleotides, the CDR3 is TGTGCCAGCAGCCAAGCCAGGGGCGAGCAGTACTTC. This translates into CASSQARGEQYF. V and J are TRBV3-1 and TRBJ2-7; D may be TRBD1 (6 bases). Looked up from germline, CDR1 is LGHDT and CDR2 is YNNKEL (reference sequence). The CDR3 covers 12 residues. The V and J ends lost 1 base and 6 bases respectively, with 7 bases between them.

The sample holds many counts of this clonotype. This beta chain came through as a stray read in a library set up for alpha chains, and its size says little. Written as DNA, the CDR3 is TGTGCCAGCAGCGTAGGTCTAGCGGGGGCTAGCACAGATACGCAGTATTTT. Translated, it gives CASSVGLAGASTDTQYF. The chain couples TRBV9 to TRBJ2-3; 10 bases align to TRBD2. The CDR3 runs to 17 residues. The trim removed 0 bases at V and 0 bases at J, leaving 4 bases unmatched. In germline, CDR1 is SGDLS, CDR2 YYNGEE.

This clonotype was found many times. The library was designed around alpha chains, so this beta chain is a stray read whose abundance carries little weight. The rearrangement links TRBV5-1 to TRBJ2-3; no clear D gene. CDR3 length: 15 amino acids. In germline, CDR1 is SGHRS, CDR2 YFSETQ. V was pared by 0 bases and J by 1 base, with 9 bases between. The CDR3 DNA sequence: TGCGCCAGCAGCTTGGGTGGCAGCGGCACAGATACGCAGTATTTT. Protein product: CASSLGGSGTDTQYF.

With regard to this clonotype: This beta chain is off target for a library built for alpha chains, so its abundance means little. The gene calls are TRBV5-6 and TRBJ1-6; no firm D call. Germline values: CDR1 SGHDT, CDR2 YYEEEE. Trimming stripped 0 bases from V and 7 bases from J, with 11 bases between. There are 15 residues in the CDR3. The chain's CDR3 is CASSLGAGRNSPLHF. The CDR3 region has the DNA TGTGCCAGCAGCTTGGGGGCAGGAAGGAATTCACCCCTCCACTTT.

This clonotype came up a few times. With the library built for alpha chains, this beta chain is off target and its frequency is not meaningful. The chain links TRBV12-3 or TRBV12-4 to TRBJ2-7; 13 positions match TRBD2. The ends lost 5 bases at V and 0 bases at J; junction bases unmatched: 7. The CDR3 loop spans 17 amino acids. CDR3: CASSLTSGGLISYEQYF. DNA of the CDR3: TGTGCCAGCAGTCTGACTAGCGGGGGGCTCATCTCCTACGAGCAGTACTTC.

Judged by abundance, this clonotype is medium-sized (0.01 to 0.1%). Since the library was made to target alpha chains, this beta chain is a stray read and its abundance is not meaningful. The chain joins TRBV5-1 to TRBJ1-4; no firm D call. Deletions cut 4 bases from V and 6 bases from J, with 13 bases between. Germline CDR1 and CDR2: SGHRS and YFSETQ. The CDR3 consists of 14 residues. CDR3 in amino acids: CASSRIRPDEKLFF. The DNA for the CDR3 is TGCGCCAGCAGCCGTATAAGGCCGGATGAAAAACTGTTTTTT.

This clonotype was recorded at least ten times. Found in a library prepared for alpha chains, this beta chain is an off-target read, and its abundance has little meaning. This rearrangement joins TRBV20-1 to TRBJ1-1; no clear D. CDR1 and CDR2 from the germline V gene are DFQATT and SNEGSKA (reference sequence). The CDR3 has 13 residues. V was shortened by 6 bases and J by 1 base, with 12 bases between the two germline ends. The CDR3 sequence is CSALGEWNTEAFF. Written as DNA, the CDR3 is TGCAGTGCCCTCGGGGAGTGGAACACTGAAGCTTTCTTT.

Many counts were recorded for this clonotype. This beta chain is a stray sequence in a library constructed for alpha chains; its clone size is not meaningful. V usage is TRBV15 and J usage is TRBJ1-3; D is undetermined. The germline gives CDR1 LNHNV, CDR2 YYDKDF (reference sequence). The CDR3 extends over 15 amino acids. V was clipped by 0 bases and J by 0 bases, with 6 bases between them. The CDR3 loop reads CATSRDMVSGNTIYF. CDR3 nucleotide sequence: TGTGCCACCAGCAGAGATATGGTCTCTGGAAACACCATATATTTT. The complete variable domain, with remaining parts taken from reference TRBV15 and TRBJ1-3, reads DAMVIQNPRYQVTQFGKPVTLSCSQTLNHNVMYWYQQKSSQAPKLLFHYYDKDFNNEADTPDNFQSRRPNTSFCFLDIRSPGLGDTAMYLCATSRDMVSGNTIYFGEGSWLTVV.

Details on this clonotype: A much larger clonotype is one base distant, so this may be a read error. This beta chain represents an off-target read in a library built for alpha chains; its size is of limited meaning. The chain combines TRBV28 with TRBJ1-1, with TRBD1 matching 7 bases. This CDR3 is built from 15 residues. The germline V gene encodes CDR1 MDHEN and CDR2 SYDVKM. The CDR3, as DNA: TGTGCCAACAGTGCCCGCTCGACAGGGACGACTGAAGCTTTCTTT. Residues: CANSARSTGTTEAFF.

This clonotype was detected ten times or more. Since the library was made to target alpha chains, this beta chain is a stray read and its abundance is not meaningful. This chain links TRBV5-4 with TRBJ1-2, with D tentatively TRBD1 (5 bases). The CDR3 covers 13 residues. V lost 6 bases and J 8 bases, leaving 17 bases between the germline ends. The germline V gene has CDR1 SGHNT and CDR2 YYREEE (reference sequence). The CDR3 here is CASTTPRGGGYTF. The CDR3 region has the DNA TGTGCCAGCACCACCCCCCGGGGCGGCGGCTACACCTTC.

This clonotype has just a few counts. This beta chain is an off-target read within a library intended for alpha chains, so its frequency means little. The chain joins TRBV20-1 to TRBJ1-5; 9 bases align to TRBD1. The CDR3 spans 15 residues. CDR1 and CDR2 from the germline V gene are DFQATT and SNEGSKA (reference sequence). V shed 6 bases and J 2 bases; nucleotides not matched to a gene: 8. CDR3 residues: CSAGGDREGNQPQHF. The CDR3 DNA sequence: TGCAGTGCAGGAGGGGACAGGGAGGGCAATCAGCCCCAGCATTTT.

This clonotype was observed a few times. The size of this beta chain means little, since it is a stray read in a library made for alpha chains. V usage is TRBV20-1 and J usage is TRBJ2-3; 7 nucleotides agree with TRBD2. The V gene end was trimmed by 5 bases and the J gene end by 4 bases; junction bases not matched to a gene: 6. The CDR3 consists of 13 residues. In germline, CDR1 is DFQATT, CDR2 SNEGSKA (reference sequence). The CDR3 region is CSADGLAADTQYF. CDR3 DNA sequence: TGCAGTGCTGACGGCCTAGCGGCAGATACGCAGTATTTT.

This clonotype occurred many times. This beta chain is an unintended read in a library built for alpha chains; its size means little. The chain links TRBV5-1 to TRBJ1-2; 8 bases agree with TRBD1. Trimming cost V 2 bases and J 6 bases; bases outside gene matches: 9. The CDR3 runs to 15 residues. Germline V gives CDR1 SGHRS, CDR2 YFSETQ. CDR3 nucleotides: TGCGCCAGCAGCTTAGGATTTTCGACAGGGGATGGCTACACCTTC. It translates to CASSLGFSTGDGYTF. Based on the CDR3 plus reference TRBV5-1 and TRBJ1-2, the full variable domain is KAGVTQTPRYLIKTRGQQVTLSCSPISGHRSVSWYQQTPGQGLQFLFEYFSETQRNKGNFPGRFSGRQFSNSRSEMNVSTLELGDSALYLCASSLGFSTGDGYTFGSGTRLTVV.

Sample share makes this clonotype medium-sized. This beta chain is an unintended read in a library built for alpha chains; its size means little. V and J are TRBV5-1 and TRBJ2-7; 7 bases match TRBD1. The CDR3 extends over 14 amino acids. The germline V gene encodes CDR1 SGHRS and CDR2 YFSETQ. V shed 4 bases, J shed 5 bases, and the junction held 9 bases outside the gene matches. The DNA of the CDR3 is TGCGCCAGCAGCCTCCGACAGGGCCTCGACGAGCAGTACTTC. It codes for CASSLRQGLDEQYF.

This clonotype was observed many times. Being off target in a library aimed at alpha chains, this beta chain has a size of little meaning. This chain joins TRBV4-1 and TRBJ2-7; 8 bases are a match to TRBD1. The CDR3 covers 16 residues. V dropped 4 bases and J dropped 1; count of bases not matched to a gene: 9. Germline V lookup: CDR1 MGHRA, CDR2 YSYEKL. The DNA of the CDR3 is TGCGCCAGCAGCCTTGTGTCCGGGACAGGATCCTACGAGCAGTACTTC. Amino acid sequence: CASSLVSGTGSYEQYF.

As for this clonotype: This beta chain appears as a stray read in a library generated for alpha chains; its size is not informative. CDR3 in DNA: TGTGCCAGCTCAATTGCGGGGGGCACAGATACGCAGTATTTT. Its protein product is CASSIAGGTDTQYF. V usage is TRBV18 and J usage is TRBJ2-3; 7 nucleotides agree with TRBD2. With 5 bases clipped from V and 1 base from J, the junction kept 3 bases outside the gene matches. Per germline, CDR1 KGHSH and CDR2 LQKENI. The CDR3 runs to 14 residues.

This clonotype has ten or more counts. For a library built for alpha chains, this beta chain is a stray read; little rests on its size. The rearrangement links TRBV6-1 to TRBJ1-2; D gene ambiguous. V shed 8 bases and J shed 0 bases, with 7 bases lying between them. The CDR3 spans 12 residues. CDR1 is MNHNS and CDR2 is SASEGT in the germline V gene. CDR3 nucleotide sequence: TGTGCCAGCGCTAATGCTAACTATGGCTACACCTTC. Translated, it gives CASANANYGYTF.

This clonotype was observed many times. Because this beta chain is a stray read in a library intended to capture alpha chains, its abundance should not be given much weight. The V and J genes are TRBV7-9 and TRBJ2-5; TRBD1 is a possible D gene (6 bases). The CDR3 contains 14 residues. CDR1 and CDR2 from the germline V gene are SEHNR and FQNEAQ (reference sequence). Trimming shortened V by 5 bases and J by 0 bases, and 10 bases separated the two germline ends. This CDR3 is CASSPRDNQETQYF. The DNA of the CDR3 is TGTGCCAGCAGCCCAAGGGACAACCAAGAGACCCAGTACTTC.

This clonotype was counted a few times. In a library made to pick up alpha chains, this beta chain is a stray read with a size that means little. This chain connects TRBV27 to TRBJ1-2; no firm D call. This CDR3 has 13 residues. CDR1 MNHEY and CDR2 SMNVEV come from the germline V gene (reference sequence). V was cut by 3 bases and J by 8 bases, with 13 bases left in between. CDR3 sequence reads: CASSFSGNEGYTF. Written as DNA, the CDR3 is TGTGCCAGCAGTTTCTCCGGTAACGAAGGCTACACCTTC.

This clonotype was observed many times. The library was prepared for alpha chains; this beta chain is a stray read, so its frequency means little. V and J are TRBV12-3 or TRBV12-4 and TRBJ1-6, with D unclear. This CDR3 is 13 amino acids long. V gave up 2 bases and J gave up 6 bases, with 5 bases separating them. CDR3 in DNA: TGTGCCAGCAGTTTAAAGGTTAATTCACCCCTCCACTTT. Translated, it gives CASSLKVNSPLHF.

This clonotype turned up a few times. With the library built for alpha chains, this beta chain is off target and its frequency is not meaningful. The chain couples TRBV12-3 or TRBV12-4 to TRBJ2-5; D is possibly TRBD2 (5 bases). The CDR3 is 13 residues long. V lost 6 bases and J 2 bases, leaving 10 bases between the germline ends. DNA for the CDR3: TGTGCCAGCAGGCCCACGGGACAAGAGACCCAGTACTTC. This codes for CASRPTGQETQYF.

Remarks on this clonotype: Being off target in a library aimed at alpha chains, this beta chain has a size of little meaning. This CDR3 reads CASTTPREAFF. CDR3 bases: TGTGCCAGCACTACCCCCAGGGAAGCTTTCTTT. The chain recombines TRBV28 with TRBJ1-1; D gene unclear. Trimming pared 7 bases from V and 8 bases from J, leaving 11 bases between. This CDR3 is 11 amino acids long. From germline, CDR1 is MDHEN and CDR2 SYDVKM.

In its sample, this clonotype ranks as medium-sized. A library made for alpha chains picked up this beta chain off target, so its size means little. V usage is TRBV28 and J usage is TRBJ1-5; 7 nucleotides agree with TRBD1. Germline lookup yields CDR1 MDHEN and CDR2 SYDVKM. The junction had 6 bases not matched to a gene; V was cut back by 3 bases and J by 4 bases. The CDR3 has 15 residues. The CDR3 bases are TGTGCCAGCAGTTTTGGGGACAGAGATAATCAGCCCCAGCATTTT. It yields the protein CASSFGDRDNQPQHF.

This clonotype occurred many times. This beta chain lies outside the target of a library built for alpha chains; its clone size means little. This chain uses TRBV9 with TRBJ2-7, with D unresolved. The V end was cut by 0 bases, the J end by 0 bases, with 7 bases between. Germline V lookup: CDR1 SGDLS, CDR2 YYNGEE. This CDR3 spans 14 amino acids. The CDR3 sequence is CASSVGATSYEQYF. CDR3 nucleotides: TGTGCCAGCAGCGTAGGGGCCACCTCCTACGAGCAGTACTTC.

About this clonotype: This beta chain came through as a stray read in a library set up for alpha chains, and its size says little. V and J are TRBV9 and TRBJ2-2; 7 bases are a match to TRBD1. V lost 6 bases, J lost 4 bases, and 6 bases stayed unmatched. This CDR3 comprises 14 residues. CDR1 SGDLS and CDR2 YYNGEE come from the germline V gene. The CDR3 nucleotides are TGTGCCAGCACAAGGGGGCCCAGCACCGGGGAGCTGTTTTTT. This gives the protein CASTRGPSTGELFF.

This clonotype was counted many times. For a library built for alpha chains, this beta chain is a stray read; little rests on its size. The gene calls are TRBV29-1 and TRBJ2-1; 8 nucleotides agree with TRBD2. The length of the CDR3 is 14 residues. Germline lookup yields CDR1 SQVTM and CDR2 ANQGSEA. V lost 0 bases to trimming and J lost 6 bases; unmatched junction nucleotides: 4. As DNA, the CDR3 is TGCAGCGTTGAAGAAGATGCGGGGGGCAATGAGCAGTTCTTC. Protein: CSVEEDAGGNEQFF.